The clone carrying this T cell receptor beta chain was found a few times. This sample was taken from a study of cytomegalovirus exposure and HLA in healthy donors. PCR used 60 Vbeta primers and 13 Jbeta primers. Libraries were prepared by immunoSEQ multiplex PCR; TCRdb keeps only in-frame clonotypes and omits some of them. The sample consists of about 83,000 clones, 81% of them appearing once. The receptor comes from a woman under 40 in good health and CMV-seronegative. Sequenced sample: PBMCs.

The DNA of the CDR3 is TGCGCCAGCAGTGCTCCCTTTCGGGAGGGTAGGGCGGATACGCAGTATTTT. It specifies CASSAPFREGRADTQYF. J is TRBJ2-3 and V is TRBV10-1; TRBD2 agrees at 8 bases. V shed 4 bases, J shed 6 bases, and the junction held 15 bases outside the gene matches. The germline V gene has CDR1 WNHNN and CDR2 SYGVQD (reference sequence). The length of the CDR3 is 17 residues.